The next 22 T cell receptor beta chains were all read from a single sample in a study of blood T cell repertoires in COVID-19. The method was immunoSEQ multiplex PCR; TCRdb's version includes in-frame clones alone and lacks a portion of them. This sample has 200,000 or so clones; approximately 90% occur once, and the top ten carry 1.5% to 2%. The sequenced material came from peripheral blood. Source of these receptors: a man between 65 and 79 years old with acute or convalescent COVID-19.

The chain carries TRBV9 and TRBJ2-1; possibly TRBD2 for D (6 bases). The germline V and J ends were trimmed by 0 bases and 2 bases, with 18 bases remaining between them. CDR1 is SGDLS, CDR2 YYNGEE, per germline. CDR3 length: 18 residues. The CDR3 nucleotides are TGTGCCAGCAGCGTAGCTTTAAGGAGGGGTATCACCTACAATGAGCAGTTCTTC. As protein: CASSVALRRGITYNEQFF.

The rearrangement uses TRBV27 and TRBJ1-2, with D maybe TRBD1 (6 bases). Germline CDR1 MNHEY, CDR2 SMNVEV (reference sequence). The CDR3 is made up of 16 amino acids. V lost 5 bases to trimming and J lost 7 bases, with 23 bases between them. In nucleotides, the CDR3 is TGTGCCAGCAGTACTGCCGGGACACCAAACCTCTCTGGCTACACCTTC. Protein product: CASSTAGTPNLSGYTF.

CDR3 coding DNA: TGCACCAGCATATCGCCAGTCTCTGGAAACACCATATATTTT. It is translated as CTSISPVSGNTIYF. The V and J genes are TRBV1 and TRBJ1-3; TRBD1 is the table's D call, not checked against the DNA. TRBV1 is flagged as a pseudogene. The CDR3 covers 14 residues.

The rearrangement uses TRBV5-6 and TRBJ2-1; D may be TRBD2 (6 bases). Trimming removed 0 bases from V and 2 bases from J, with 9 bases in between. Germline values: CDR1 SGHDT, CDR2 YYEEEE. CDR3 length: 15 residues. The chain's CDR3 is CASSLVGGPYNEQFF. The CDR3 DNA follows: TGTGCCAGCAGCTTGGTCGGGGGACCCTACAATGAGCAGTTCTTC.

The chain joins TRBV10-3 to TRBJ2-5, with 9 bases lining up with TRBD1. Germline trimming cut 7 bases from V and 1 base from J; bases unmatched to any gene: 4. The length of the CDR3 is 14 residues. CDR1 is ENHRY, CDR2 SYGVKD, per germline. The CDR3 reads CAIKPGQGQETQYF. The CDR3 nucleotides read TGTGCCATCAAGCCGGGACAGGGCCAAGAGACCCAGTACTTC.

The chain has TRBV6-5 and TRBJ2-7; D is uncertain. The germline V gene has CDR1 MNHEY and CDR2 SVGAGI. CDR3 length: 11 residues. Trimming pared 5 bases from V and 3 bases from J, leaving 5 bases between. The CDR3 DNA reads as TGTGCCAGCAGTCCCCACTACGAGCAGTACTTC. This gives the protein CASSPHYEQYF.

The chain recombines TRBV10-3 with TRBJ2-1, with D tentatively TRBD2 (6 bases). The CDR3 is 13 residues long. Germline lookup yields CDR1 ENHRY and CDR2 SYGVKD. V gave up 2 bases and J gave up 7 bases, with 9 bases separating them. The CDR3 DNA sequence: TGTGCCATCAGTGAGCCCGGAGGGAATGAGCAGTTCTTC. Translated, it gives CAISEPGGNEQFF.

This clone was detected only a few times. This chain links TRBV7-9 with TRBJ2-7, with D possibly TRBD1 on 5 matching bases. Trimming removed 5 bases at V and 3 bases at J, with 20 bases between. CDR3 length equals 16 residues. CDR1 is SEHNR, CDR2 FQNEAQ, per germline (reference sequence). CDR3 residues: CASSPPLRQGVYEQYF. The DNA for the CDR3 is TGTGCCAGCAGCCCCCCCTTAAGGCAGGGTGTCTACGAGCAGTACTTC.

V and J are TRBV28 and TRBJ2-5, with 7 nucleotides matching TRBD2. V shed 5 bases and J 4 bases; nucleotides not matched to a gene: 10. The CDR3 is made up of 15 amino acids. The germline V gene encodes CDR1 MDHEN and CDR2 SYDVKM. This chain's CDR3 is CASSPSPQRGETQYF. In nucleotides, the CDR3 is TGTGCCAGCAGTCCATCCCCGCAGCGGGGAGAGACCCAGTACTTC.

The rearrangement joins TRBV7-9 to TRBJ1-2; 7 bases line up with TRBD1. The V and J ends lost 5 bases and 3 bases, in that order; junction bases with no gene match: 6. Germline assignment: CDR1 SEHNR and CDR2 FQNEAQ (reference sequence). The CDR3 covers 14 residues. The CDR3 nucleotides read TGTGCCAGCAGCACGACAGGGTCCCACTATGGCTACACCTTC. Translating gives CASSTTGSHYGYTF.

The CDR3 sequence: CASSWDRLAFGSPKTQYF. In DNA form, the CDR3 reads TGCGCCAGCTCCTGGGACCGGTTAGCGTTCGGGAGTCCGAAGACCCAGTACTTC. The rearrangement links TRBV5-1 to TRBJ2-5; possibly TRBD2 for D (6 bases). CDR3 length: 18 residues. V lost 7 bases and J 6 bases, leaving 31 bases between the germline ends. Per germline, CDR1 SGHRS and CDR2 YFSETQ.

The J gene is TRBJ2-1, the V gene TRBV3-1 (or the pseudogene TRBV3-2); TRBD2 aligns across 9 bases. Unmatched junction bases numbered 4, after V lost 4 bases and J lost 0 bases. The CDR3 contains 16 residues. Looked up from germline, CDR1 is LGHDT and CDR2 is YNNKEL (reference sequence). In DNA form, the CDR3 reads TGTGCCAGCAGCCGTCTTAGCGGGAGCTCCTACAATGAGCAGTTCTTC. Translating it yields CASSRLSGSSYNEQFF.

Remarks on this clone: Mismatch with germline at one junction end may stem from a read error. The rearrangement uses TRBV3-1 (or the pseudogene TRBV3-2) and TRBJ1-2; perhaps TRBD1 as D (5 bases). Per germline, CDR1 LGHDT and CDR2 YNNKEL (reference sequence). This CDR3 contains 17 residues. The CDR3 here is CASSQVSRGSPNYGYTF. The CDR3 bases are TGTGCCAGCAGTCAAGTGAGCCGGGGGTCTCCTAACTATGGCTACACCTTC.

V gene TRBV5-6 combines with J gene TRBJ2-7, with 8 bases matching TRBD2. Germline CDR1 SGHDT, CDR2 YYEEEE. The CDR3 is made up of 15 amino acids. J lost 3 bases, V lost 4 bases, and 9 bases had no gene match. The CDR3 sequence: CASSPGLGLDYEQYF. The CDR3 DNA reads as TGTGCCAGCAGCCCGGGACTAGGTCTGGACTACGAGCAGTACTTC.

This rearrangement joins TRBV18 to TRBJ1-2; 9 bases align to TRBD1. V lost 2 bases, J lost 8 bases, and 3 bases stayed unmatched. The CDR3 is 13 residues long. Germline assignment: CDR1 KGHSH and CDR2 LQKENI. CDR3 sequence (DNA): TGTGCCAGCTCACCAAGGACAGGGGAAGGCTACACCTTC. Amino acids: CASSPRTGEGYTF.

This chain uses TRBV4-1 with TRBJ2-3; D is perhaps TRBD1 (6 bases). Trimming took 2 bases from V and 0 from J, leaving 12 bases between them. This CDR3 comprises 16 residues. Germline loops: CDR1 MGHRA, CDR2 YSYEKL. CDR3 DNA: TGCGCCAGCAGCCAAAGCCCTGGACAGAGCACAGATACGCAGTATTTT. Its translation: CASSQSPGQSTDTQYF.

This chain connects TRBV2 to TRBJ1-1; possibly TRBD1 for D (6 bases). The CDR3 runs 13 residues. V was pared by 6 bases and J by 7 bases, with 15 bases between. Germline-derived CDR1 and CDR2 are SNHLY and FYNNEI. This CDR3 reads CASRGRGSHEAFF. For the CDR3, the DNA is TGTGCCAGCAGGGGCAGGGGTAGTCATGAAGCTTTCTTT.

The chain employs TRBV28 and TRBJ1-5, with 7 bases identical to TRBD1. Per the germline V gene, CDR1 is MDHEN and CDR2 is SYDVKM. V was pared by 4 bases and J by 0 bases, with 3 bases of the junction left unmatched. This CDR3 comprises 15 residues. CDR3 coding DNA: TGTGCCAGCAGTTCGGACAGGTATAGCAATCAGCCCCAGCATTTT. Protein product: CASSSDRYSNQPQHF.

The chain uses TRBV6-6 and TRBJ1-3; maybe TRBD1 (6 bases). This CDR3 region has 14 residues. Germline V gives CDR1 MNHNY, CDR2 SVGAGI (reference sequence). The germline V and J ends were trimmed by 6 bases and 0 bases, with 9 bases remaining between them. The CDR3 protein is CASRSDSSGNTIYF. CDR3 bases: TGTGCCAGCAGATCGGACAGCTCTGGAAACACCATATATTTT.

The chain combines TRBV28 with TRBJ1-2; 9 nucleotides line up with TRBD1. There are 13 residues in the CDR3. The germline CDR1 and CDR2 sequences are MDHEN and SYDVKM. The ends lost 5 bases at V and 4 bases at J; junction bases unmatched: 2. The CDR3 coding sequence is TGTGCCAGCAGTCAGGACAGGGGCTATGGCTACACCTTC. It yields the protein CASSQDRGYGYTF.

This clone has a handful of counts. The chain links TRBV6-4 to TRBJ1-6, with 7 nucleotides matching TRBD1. Germline CDR1 and CDR2: MRHNA and SNTAGT. The CDR3 has 15 amino acids. V dropped 4 bases and J dropped 2; count of bases not matched to a gene: 2. The CDR3 loop reads CASSAGTAYNSPLHF. Written as DNA, the CDR3 is TGTGCCAGCAGTGCCGGGACAGCCTATAATTCACCCCTCCACTTT.

The chain carries TRBV6-6 and TRBJ2-7; a weak D match, TRBD1 (6 bases). V dropped 6 bases and J dropped 1 base, with 10 bases sitting between them. The CDR3 covers 13 residues. CDR1 is MNHNY and CDR2 is SVGAGI in the germline V gene (reference sequence). The CDR3 region is CASSLQGSYEQYF. CDR3 DNA sequence: TGTGCCAGCAGCCTCCAGGGGTCCTACGAGCAGTACTTC.